This T cell receptor beta chain was identified in a study of blood T cell repertoires in COVID-19. Sequenced by immunoSEQ multiplex PCR; TCRdb stores in-frame clones only, minus some. The table records 200,000 to 250,000 clones, around 84% of them present only once. Sequencing used peripheral blood. The sequence derives from a man in his forties or fifties who had recovered from COVID-19.

CDR3 residues: CASSSRQAPDNYGYTF. The DNA for the CDR3 is TGTGCCAGTAGTAGTCGACAGGCCCCTGATAACTATGGCTACACCTTC. The chain recombines TRBV19 with TRBJ1-2, with D maybe TRBD1 (6 bases). This CDR3 has 16 amino acids. V lost 4 bases and J lost 1, with 16 bases in between. The germline V gene has CDR1 LNHDA and CDR2 SQIVND (reference sequence).